This is a list of T cell receptor beta chains from one sample in a study of CD8+ T cells in alopecia areata. Using immunoSEQ multiplex PCR, the repertoire was profiled, and TCRdb retains in-frame clones only, with some absent. The sample consists of approximately 150,000 clones, approximately 57% of them appearing once. The source was CD4+ T cells sorted from blood, collected at week 24, from a patient treated with tofacitinib. Receptor source: a human donor with alopecia areata. CDR3s include the opening cysteine and the closing phenylalanine or tryptophan. A D gene is named only where the DNA matches it firmly. Not every row has a clone size; where given, it reads once, few, many or a size class.

clone size | CDR3 length | J gene | D gene | V gene | CDR3 DNA | CDR3 protein
few | 13 | TRBJ2-3 | TRBD1 | TRBV29-1 | TGCAGCGTTGAAACAGGGGGCGCAGATACGCAGTATTTT | CSVETGGADTQYF
NA | 15 | TRBJ2-5 | TRBD1 | TRBV6-5 | TGTGCCAGCAGTTACGATATCAGGGGGACGGAGACCCAGTACTTC | CASSYDIRGTETQYF
NA | 16 | TRBJ1-5 | NA | TRBV30 | TGTGCCTGGAGTGAGCAGGGGAAGGGTTCCGGGCAGCCCCAGCATTTT | CAWSEQGKGSGQPQHF
few | 13 | TRBJ2-7 | NA | TRBV5-6 | TGTGCCAGCAGCTTGCTTAATGACTACGAGCAGTACTTC | CASSLLNDYEQYF
NA | 17 | TRBJ1-5 | TRBD1 | TRBV2 | TGTGCCAGCAGAGTAGGACAGGGAGGGAGTGACAATCAGCCCCAGCATTTT | CASRVGQGGSDNQPQHF
NA | 14 | TRBJ1-1 | NA | TRBV30 | TGTGCCTGGAGTGTACTCGGGGGCTTAACTGAAGCTTTCTTT | CAWSVLGGLTEAFF
NA | 12 | TRBJ2-1 | TRBD1 | TRBV7-8 | TGTGCCAGCCGGACAGGGGGCAATGAGCAGTTCTTC | CASRTGGNEQFF
few | 18 | TRBJ2-6 | TRBD1 | TRBV7-9 | TGTGCCAGCAGCCTAAACCGGGACAGTACCTCTGGGGCCAACGTCCTGACTTTC | CASSLNRDSTSGANVLTF
NA | 11 | TRBJ2-7 | NA | TRBV2 | TGTGCCACAAGGACAGTCAACGAGCAGTACTTC | CATRTVNEQYF
few | 14 | TRBJ1-5 | TRBD1 | TRBV7-9 | TGTGCCAGCAGCTCCGGGACAGGCAATCAGCCCCAGCATTTT | CASSSGTGNQPQHF
NA | 15 | TRBJ2-1 | TRBD2 | TRBV6-1 | TGTGCCAGCAGTGATGGGGGGGGCTCCTACAATGAGCAGTTCTTC | CASSDGGGSYNEQFF
NA | 14 | TRBJ2-5 | NA | TRBV29-1 | TGCAGCGTTCGCCGGGATCGATTCGGGGAGACCCAGTACTTC | CSVRRDRFGETQYF
NA | 13 | TRBJ1-5 | NA | TRBV5-1 | TGCGCCAGCAGTCCCGACAGCAATCAGCCCCAGCATTTT | CASSPDSNQPQHF
NA | 13 | TRBJ1-2 | TRBD1 | TRBV6-1 | TGTGCCAGCAGTCCGATCGACAGGGATGGCTACACCTTC | CASSPIDRDGYTF
NA | 15 | TRBJ2-7 | TRBD1 | TRBV6-6 | TGTGCCAGCAGCGACGGGACAGGGAGCTCCTACGAGCAGTACTTC | CASSDGTGSSYEQYF
NA | 15 | TRBJ1-6 | TRBD1 | TRBV28 | TGTGCCAGCAGTCCTGACAGGGTGGGTAATTCACCCCTCCACTTT | CASSPDRVGNSPLHF
few | 15 | TRBJ1-2 | NA | TRBV29-1 | TGCAGCGTTGAAATCGCCTCGGGGGCTGGCTATGGCTACACCTTC | CSVEIASGAGYGYTF
few | 11 | TRBJ2-1 | NA | TRBV6-5 | TGTGCCAGCAGTTACCCGGGACGCCAGTTCTTC | CASSYPGRQFF
NA | 15 | TRBJ1-1 | NA | TRBV4-2 | TGTGCCAGCAGCCAAGATGGTGAAGGGGATACTGAAGCTTTCTTT | CASSQDGEGDTEAFF
once | 14 | TRBJ1-2 | TRBD1 | TRBV29-1 | TGCAGCGTTGAGACAGGGGACTATAACTATGGCTACACCTTC | CSVETGDYNYGYTF
NA | 11 | TRBJ2-4 | NA | TRBV19 | TGTGCCAGTAGTCGGAAAAACATTCAGTACTTC | CASSRKNIQYF
NA | 14 | TRBJ2-5 | NA | TRBV25-1 | TGTGCCAGCAGTTTGGGGAGGGGGCAAGAGACCCAGTACTTC | CASSLGRGQETQYF
once | 13 | TRBJ1-5 | NA | TRBV29-1 | TGCAGCGTTGAAGCCGCAGAAGGTCAGCCCCAGCATTTT | CSVEAAEGQPQHF
NA | 13 | TRBJ2-1 | TRBD1 | TRBV29-1 | TGCAGCGTTGACGGGACAGGGAGTGTTGAGCAGTTCTTC | CSVDGTGSVEQFF
once | 14 | TRBJ1-5 | TRBD1 | TRBV7-2 | TGTGCCAGCAGCAGAACAGGGGGCGAGTACCCCCAGCATTTT | CASSRTGGEYPQHF
few | 12 | TRBJ1-2 | NA | TRBV29-1 | TGCAGCGTTGATTCAGGGGCTGGTGGCTACACCTTC | CSVDSGAGGYTF
NA | 13 | TRBJ1-5 | NA | TRBV7-9 | TGTGCCAGCAGCCCACAGGGTGGGCAGCCCCAGCATTTT | CASSPQGGQPQHF
NA | 15 | TRBJ1-3 | NA | TRBV30 | TGTGCCTGGAGTGTACGTTTGGGCTCTGGAAACACCATATATTTT | CAWSVRLGSGNTIYF
NA | 17 | TRBJ1-3 | NA | TRBV18 | TGTGCCAGCTCACCTTTTTCTCCAGGCGTTGTAGGAAACACCATATATTTT | CASSPFSPGVVGNTIYF
NA | 14 | TRBJ2-7 | NA | TRBV5-1 | TGCGCCAGCAGCGCGGGACAGAGCTCCTACGAGCAGTACTTC | CASSAGQSSYEQYF
once | 13 | TRBJ2-7 | TRBD1 | TRBV29-1 | TGCAGCGTTGAGTGGACAGGGGGCTACGAGCAGTACTTC | CSVEWTGGYEQYF
NA | 15 | TRBJ1-1 | NA | TRBV9 | TGTGCCAGCAGCGTAAACATGCGTCGGGACACTGAAGCTTTCTTT | CASSVNMRRDTEAFF
NA | 15 | TRBJ2-3 | NA | TRBV30 | TGTGCCTGGAGGAAAGGCCAGGTGGAGACAGATACGCAGTATTTT | CAWRKGQVETDTQYF
few | 13 | TRBJ1-5 | TRBD1 | TRBV7-9 | TGTGCCAGCAGTGCAGGGGGTACTTCGCCCCAGCATTTT | CASSAGGTSPQHF
NA | 12 | TRBJ2-5 | NA | TRBV29-1 | TGCAGCGTTGGGCCGACCAGGGAGACCCAGTACTTC | CSVGPTRETQYF
NA | 14 | TRBJ1-1 | NA | TRBV9 | TGTGCCAGCAGCGTAGTACAGGGTAACACTGAAGCTTTCTTT | CASSVVQGNTEAFF